A single sample is the source of the 18 T cell receptor beta chains below, sequenced in a study of blood T cell repertoires in COVID-19. Sequencing used immunoSEQ multiplex PCR; TCRdb keeps in-frame clones, though not all of them. The sample contains approximately 140,000 clones, about 88% of which appear only once. The sequenced sample consisted of PBMCs or T cells enriched from blood (not recorded which). These receptors originate from a middle-aged man with acute COVID-19.

This chain links TRBV7-9 with TRBJ2-3, with D perhaps matching TRBD2 (6 bases). The ends were cut back, 0 bases at V and 6 bases at J, with 13 bases in the middle. CDR1 and CDR2 from the germline V gene are SEHNR and FQNEAQ (reference sequence). The CDR3 is 15 amino acids. The CDR3 reads CASSLAGRTPDTQYF. The CDR3 DNA follows: TGTGCCAGCAGCTTAGCTGGGAGGACCCCCGATACGCAGTATTTT. The full variable domain, its missing parts supplied by reference TRBV7-9 and TRBJ2-3, is DTGVSQNPRHKITKRGQNVTFRCDPISEHNRLYWYRQTLGQGPEFLTYFQNEAQLEKSRLLSDRFSAERPKGSFSTLEIQRTEQGDSAMYLCASSLAGRTPDTQYFGPGTRLTVL.

J is TRBJ2-5 and V is TRBV5-8; TRBD2 matches 8 bases. This CDR3 comprises 14 residues. The germline gives CDR1 SGHTS, CDR2 YDEGEE. The trim removed 2 bases at V and 2 bases at J, leaving 2 bases unmatched. CDR3 protein: CASSFTSGQETQYF. CDR3 bases: TGTGCCAGCAGCTTTACTAGCGGACAAGAGACCCAGTACTTC.

V gene TRBV19 combines with J gene TRBJ1-6; D might be TRBD1 (6 bases). The germline gives CDR1 LNHDA, CDR2 SQIVND (reference sequence). The CDR3 is 15 amino acids. Trimming shortened V by 5 bases and J by 7 bases, and 15 bases separated the two germline ends. As DNA, the CDR3 is TGTGCCAGTAGTCCACAGGGCGTGGACAATTCACCCCTCCACTTT. It encodes CASSPQGVDNSPLHF. Using reference TRBV19 and TRBJ1-6 for the parts outside the CDR3, the full variable domain is DGGITQSPKYLFRKEGQNVTLSCEQNLNHDAMYWYRQDPGQGLRLIYYSQIVNDFQKGDIAEGYSVSREKKESFPLTVTSAQKNPTAFYLCASSPQGVDNSPLHFGNGTRLTVT.

This chain uses TRBV29-1 with TRBJ1-6, with D maybe TRBD1 (5 bases). Germline assignment: CDR1 SQVTM and CDR2 ANQGSEA. Trimming pared 5 bases from V and 7 bases from J, leaving 15 bases between. The CDR3 covers 14 residues. CDR3 sequence (DNA): TGCAGCGTTCAACTCACAGGTGTGAATTCACCCCTCCACTTT. Its protein is CSVQLTGVNSPLHF.

The rearrangement uses TRBV28 and TRBJ2-7; TRBD1 aligns across 11 bases. From germline, CDR1 is MDHEN and CDR2 SYDVKM. V was pared by 5 bases and J by 5 bases, with 8 bases of the junction left unmatched. The CDR3 runs to 15 residues. CDR3 in amino acids: CASSGQGAQYHEQYF. The CDR3 DNA reads as TGTGCCAGCAGTGGACAGGGGGCGCAGTACCACGAGCAGTACTTC.

The chain uses TRBV27 and TRBJ2-3, with D perhaps TRBD2 (5 bases). V was clipped by 5 bases and J by 0 bases, with 15 bases between them. The CDR3 is made up of 16 amino acids. The germline gives CDR1 MNHEY, CDR2 SMNVEV (reference sequence). CDR3 nucleotide sequence: TGTGCCAGCAGTAGCGGCCCCCTGAGAAGCACAGATACGCAGTATTTT. This gives the protein CASSSGPLRSTDTQYF.

The rearrangement joins TRBV10-3 to TRBJ1-2; D remains unclear. CDR1 is ENHRY, CDR2 SYGVKD, per germline. V was clipped by 3 bases and J by 4 bases, with 12 bases between them. This CDR3 is built from 14 residues. CDR3 in DNA: TGTGCCATCAGTGACTCTGCCAGGCCCTATGGCTACACCTTC. It specifies CAISDSARPYGYTF.

This clone has only one observation. CDR3: CASSFPGDLNTEAFF. DNA for the CDR3: TGTGCCAGCAGCTTCCCGGGGGACCTGAACACTGAAGCTTTCTTT. V and J are TRBV7-9 and TRBJ1-1; tentatively, D is TRBD1 (5 bases). Germline V gene lookup returns CDR1 SEHNR and CDR2 FQNEAQ (reference sequence). Trimming stripped 3 bases from V and 0 bases from J, with 11 bases between. CDR3 length equals 15 residues.

This CDR3 is CASSVKTSSYNEQFF. The CDR3 bases are TGTGCCAGCAGCGTCAAAACGAGCTCCTACAATGAGCAGTTCTTC. The genes are TRBV9 and TRBJ2-1; D unclear. Between the trimmed V and J ends, which lost 2 bases and 0 bases, there was a span of 9 bases. Per the germline V gene, CDR1 is SGDLS and CDR2 is YYNGEE. The CDR3 extends over 15 amino acids.

This chain uses TRBV6-6 with TRBJ1-2, with TRBD1 matching over 7 bases. Germline V gene lookup returns CDR1 MNHNY and CDR2 SVGAGI (reference sequence). This CDR3 region has 12 residues. V shed 6 bases, J shed 7 bases, and the junction held 5 bases outside the gene matches. The CDR3 protein is CASSRRDSGYTF. For the CDR3, the DNA is TGTGCCAGCAGCCGAAGGGACAGTGGCTACACCTTC.

The rearrangement links TRBV28 to TRBJ1-2, with 9 bases lining up with TRBD1. The CDR3 runs 15 residues. The germline V gene encodes CDR1 MDHEN and CDR2 SYDVKM. Germline trimming cut 6 bases from V and 7 bases from J; bases unmatched to any gene: 12. The CDR3 DNA reads as TGTGCCAGCAGCCCATCCCCACAGGGGGCGGGTGGCTACACCTTC. Residues: CASSPSPQGAGGYTF.

The chain employs TRBV18 and TRBJ1-4, with TRBD1 matching 7 bases. The germline V gene has CDR1 KGHSH and CDR2 LQKENI. This CDR3 spans 15 amino acids. V gave up 2 bases and J gave up 4 bases; unmatched junction bases: 4. CDR3 region: CASSPRTGVNEKLFF. The CDR3 nucleotides are TGTGCCAGCTCACCAAGGACAGGAGTTAATGAAAAACTGTTTTTT.

This chain joins TRBV6-5 and TRBJ2-7; D is ambiguous. Between the trimmed V and J ends, which lost 0 bases and 2 bases, there was a span of 11 bases. The CDR3 sequence is 15 residues long. Per germline, CDR1 MNHEY and CDR2 SVGAGI. CDR3 sequence (DNA): TGTGCCAGCAGTTACTCAACTATCTCGCCCTACGAGCAGTACTTC. This translates into CASSYSTISPYEQYF.

The chain employs TRBV5-1 and TRBJ1-2, with D maybe TRBD1 (5 bases). Germline V gene lookup returns CDR1 SGHRS and CDR2 YFSETQ. The CDR3 totals 14 residues. V was cut by 0 bases and J by 6 bases, with 12 bases left in between. In DNA form, the CDR3 reads TGCGCCAGCAGCTTGGGCGGGGACGGGGATGGCTACACCTTC. Translating it yields CASSLGGDGDGYTF.

This sequence joins TRBV5-1 and TRBJ2-5; D is unclear. Trimming cost V 0 bases and J 3 bases, with 6 bases left between them. The CDR3 is 13 amino acids. Germline V gives CDR1 SGHRS, CDR2 YFSETQ. Written as DNA, the CDR3 is TGCGCCAGCAGCTTGGCCGAGAAAGAGACCCAGTACTTC. It is translated as CASSLAEKETQYF.

The CDR3 protein is CASSPGLAGGAASSEQYF. The CDR3 nucleotides are TGTGCCAGCAGTCCGGGACTAGCGGGAGGCGCGGCTAGTTCCGAGCAGTACTTC. The V call is TRBV6-6, the J call TRBJ2-7; 15 nucleotides line up with TRBD2. Germline-derived CDR1 and CDR2 are MNHNY and SVGAGI (reference sequence). V shed 5 bases, J shed 6 bases, and the junction held 14 bases outside the gene matches. The CDR3 contains 18 residues.

The chain carries TRBV11-2 and TRBJ2-1, with TRBD2 matching over 7 bases. V shed 5 bases and J 5 bases; nucleotides not matched to a gene: 12. CDR3 size: 16 residues. Germline CDR1 SGHAT, CDR2 FQNNGV. The CDR3 bases are TGTGCCAGCAGCCCCCCGGGGGGTAGTGTCCACAATGAGCAGTTCTTC. It codes for CASSPPGGSVHNEQFF.

J is TRBJ1-6 and V is TRBV5-1; a possible D gene is TRBD1 (6 bases). CDR3 length equals 15 residues. Between the trimmed V and J ends, which lost 0 bases and 9 bases, there was a span of 13 bases. Germline CDR1 reads SGHRS; CDR2 reads YFSETQ. The CDR3 DNA follows: TGCGCCAGCAGCTTGGGGCAGGGGACGACTTCACCCCTCCACTTT. This gives the protein CASSLGQGTTSPLHF.